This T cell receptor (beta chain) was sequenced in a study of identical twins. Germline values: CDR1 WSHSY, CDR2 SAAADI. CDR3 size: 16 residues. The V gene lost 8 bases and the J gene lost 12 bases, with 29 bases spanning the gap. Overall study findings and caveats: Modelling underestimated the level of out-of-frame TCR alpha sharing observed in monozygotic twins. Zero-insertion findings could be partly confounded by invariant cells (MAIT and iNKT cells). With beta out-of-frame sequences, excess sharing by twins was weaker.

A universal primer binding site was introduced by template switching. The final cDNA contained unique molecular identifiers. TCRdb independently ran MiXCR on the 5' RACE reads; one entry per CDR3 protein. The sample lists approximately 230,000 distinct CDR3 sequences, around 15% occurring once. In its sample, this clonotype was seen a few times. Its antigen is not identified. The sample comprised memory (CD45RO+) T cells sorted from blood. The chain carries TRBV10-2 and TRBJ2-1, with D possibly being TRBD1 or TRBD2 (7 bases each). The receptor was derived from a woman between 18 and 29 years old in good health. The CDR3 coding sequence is TGCGCCAGCGGTGGGCCAGGGGGGGTGCAATCGGTTTCGCAGTTCTTC. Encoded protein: CASGGPGGVQSVSQFF.